The 30 T cell receptor beta chains below all came from one sample that was sequenced in a study of monozygotic twins with inflammatory bowel disease. TCRdb re-called the 5' RACE reads and shows each CDR3 protein once, DNA omitted. The sample table sets out over 110,000 distinct CDR3 sequences. Sequencing input: blood. The receptors come from a human donor with ulcerative colitis or Crohn's disease, or a healthy co-twin of an affected twin (not recorded which).

The chain carries TRBV7-2 and TRBJ2-7. Per the germline V gene, CDR1 is SGHTA and CDR2 is FQGNSA. The CDR3 runs 13 residues. This CDR3 is CASSLSFLDEQYF.

V gene TRBV5-1 combines with J gene TRBJ2-1. The CDR3 extends over 15 amino acids. The V gene's germline CDR1 is SGHRS and CDR2 YFSETQ. CDR3: CASSSTASGYNEQFF.

The chain couples TRBV7-2 to TRBJ2-3; the D gene TCRdb calls, TRBD1, cannot be checked with no DNA. The CDR3 covers 17 residues. Germline CDR1 reads SGHTA; CDR2 reads FQGNSA. This chain's CDR3 is CASRILTRVGGSDTQYF.

J is TRBJ1-1 and V is TRBV7-9. The germline V gene has CDR1 SEHNR and CDR2 FQNEAQ (reference sequence). This CDR3 has 12 amino acids. CDR3 loop: CASSLTNTEAFF.

The genes are TRBV6-1 and TRBJ2-2; TCRdb reports TRBD1, a call that lacks DNA to check it against. From germline, CDR1 is MNHNS and CDR2 SASEGT. This CDR3 contains 17 residues. The CDR3 loop is CASSDHRTGAYTGELFF.

The chain uses TRBV27 and TRBJ2-7. This CDR3 region has 15 residues. Germline assignment: CDR1 MNHEY and CDR2 SMNVEV (reference sequence). This chain's CDR3 is CASSTSRTAAYEQYF.

The rearrangement uses TRBV20-1 and TRBJ2-3; TCRdb indicates TRBD1, and absent DNA this call remains unverified. The CDR3 is 17 residues long. Germline CDR1 and CDR2: DFQATT and SNEGSKA (reference sequence). This chain's CDR3 is CSANSVGKGIRTDTQYF.

V usage is TRBV20-1 and J usage is TRBJ2-5. Germline assignment: CDR1 DFQATT and CDR2 SNEGSKA (reference sequence). The CDR3 length is 13 residues. The CDR3 loop reads CSARDRDQETQYF.

The chain couples TRBV19 to TRBJ1-5. Per germline, CDR1 LNHDA and CDR2 SQIVND (reference sequence). The CDR3 length is 17 residues. The chain's CDR3 is CASSIMWGNNYNQPQHF.

This chain uses TRBV11-2 with TRBJ2-5; the TCRdb D gene call, TRBD1, has no DNA to confirm it. The CDR3 runs 15 residues. Per the germline V gene, CDR1 is SGHAT and CDR2 is FQNNGV. CDR3 loop: CASSLAWGPQETQYF.

The rearrangement joins TRBV11-2 to TRBJ2-5. This CDR3 region has 13 residues. Germline CDR1 is SGHAT and CDR2 is FQNNGV. The CDR3 is CASSLVRSETQYF.

The rearrangement joins TRBV19 to TRBJ2-4; TCRdb names TRBD1, which stays unverified in the absence of DNA. This CDR3 spans 14 amino acids. The germline CDR1 and CDR2 sequences are LNHDA and SQIVND (reference sequence). This chain's CDR3 is CASSMAGAENIQYF.

The chain combines TRBV5-1 with TRBJ1-2. The CDR3 length is 15 residues. Germline V lookup: CDR1 SGHRS, CDR2 YFSETQ. The CDR3 region is CASSLEGRIPYGYTF.

The CDR3 loop is CASSTGPWEQYF. V usage is TRBV7-8 and J usage is TRBJ2-7; the D gene TCRdb calls, TRBD1, cannot be checked with no DNA. Germline V gene sequence: CDR1 SGHVS, CDR2 FQNEAQ. This CDR3 region has 12 residues.

The chain combines TRBV5-5 with TRBJ2-2. Germline CDR1 is SGHKS and CDR2 is YYEKEE (reference sequence). This CDR3 is built from 15 residues. The CDR3 sequence: CASSSGTVDTGELFF.

The CDR3: CSARVYGGANIQYF. The chain joins TRBV20-1 to TRBJ2-4; TCRdb proposes TRBD2, but this gene call is untestable without DNA. Looked up from germline, CDR1 is DFQATT and CDR2 is SNEGSKA (reference sequence). The CDR3 is 14 amino acids.

This sequence joins TRBV5-4 and TRBJ2-5; TCRdb reports TRBD1, a call that lacks DNA to check it against. CDR1 SGHNT and CDR2 YYREEE come from the germline V gene (reference sequence). The length of the CDR3 is 15 residues. The chain's CDR3 is CASSFGQGAEGPQYF.

V gene TRBV10-3 combines with J gene TRBJ2-7. The CDR3 spans 13 residues. The germline V gene encodes CDR1 ENHRY and CDR2 SYGVKD. The CDR3 reads CAISDGLEYEQYF.

The V and J genes are TRBV7-9 and TRBJ1-6; TCRdb names TRBD1, which stays unverified in the absence of DNA. The CDR3 has 16 residues. Germline loops: CDR1 SEHNR, CDR2 FQNEAQ (reference sequence). The CDR3 loop is CASSVGTGFYNSPLHF.

This rearrangement joins TRBV29-1 to TRBJ2-2; TCRdb picks TRBD1, but there is no DNA to check that call. The CDR3 is 14 amino acids. Germline CDR1 SQVTM, CDR2 ANQGSEA. The CDR3 reads CSAPRQGRSGELFF.

V usage is TRBV20-1 and J usage is TRBJ2-7. The CDR3 sequence is 14 residues long. Germline V gives CDR1 DFQATT, CDR2 SNEGSKA (reference sequence). CDR3 amino acids: CSAQDPTSSYEQYF.

The V call is TRBV12-3 or TRBV12-4, the J call TRBJ2-6. This CDR3 spans 13 amino acids. The CDR3 here is CASNLSGANVLTF.

The gene calls are TRBV5-5 and TRBJ1-2; TCRdb's D gene call, TRBD1, goes unchecked for lack of DNA. This CDR3 has 15 amino acids. Germline V gene lookup returns CDR1 SGHKS and CDR2 YYEKEE (reference sequence). This CDR3 is CASSFSWQGGGGYTF. Full variable domain (rest looked up from reference TRBV5-5 and TRBJ1-2): DAGVTQSPTHLIKTRGQQVTLRCSPISGHKSVSWYQQVLGQGPQFIFQYYEKEERGRGNFPDRFSARQFPNYSSELNVNALLLGDSALYLCASSFSWQGGGGYTFGSGTRLTVV.

The chain joins TRBV28 to TRBJ1-4. CDR3 length: 14 amino acids. Looked up from germline, CDR1 is MDHEN and CDR2 is SYDVKM. CDR3 loop: CASSSPTGNEKLFF. Full variable domain (remainder filled in from reference TRBV28 and TRBJ1-4): DVKVTQSSRYLVKRTGEKVFLECVQDMDHENMFWYRQDPGLGLRLIYFSYDVKMKEKGDIPEGYSVSREKKERFSLILESASTNQTSMYLCASSSPTGNEKLFFGSGTQLSVL.

The V call is TRBV7-2, the J call TRBJ2-2; absent DNA, TCRdb's TRBD1 call cannot be checked. Per the germline V gene, CDR1 is SGHTA and CDR2 is FQGNSA. This CDR3 contains 16 residues. CDR3 in amino acids: CASSLAPGHGTGELFF.

This sequence joins TRBV7-9 and TRBJ1-6; TCRdb's D call, TRBD1, is unchecked because there is no DNA. The CDR3 contains 16 residues. CDR1 is SEHNR, CDR2 FQNEAQ, per germline (reference sequence). Here the CDR3 reads CASSLLWGRGNSPLHF.

The chain joins TRBV7-3 to TRBJ2-1; TCRdb names TRBD1, which stays unverified in the absence of DNA. The V gene's germline CDR1 is SGHTA and CDR2 FQGTGA. The CDR3 is 15 amino acids. The CDR3 spells CASSPRGGQGNEQFF.

The J gene is TRBJ1-6, the V gene TRBV4-3. CDR3 size: 15 residues. Germline CDR1 LGHNA, CDR2 YSLEER. Here the CDR3 reads CASSLQSGFDSPPHF.

The chain joins TRBV18 to TRBJ2-1; TCRdb picks TRBD2, but there is no DNA to check that call. The CDR3 contains 14 residues. In germline, CDR1 is KGHSH, CDR2 LQKENI. The CDR3 region is CASSLGTSGNEQFF.

This chain uses TRBV7-2 with TRBJ2-2; TCRdb selects TRBD1, and the lack of DNA leaves this call unchecked. Per germline, CDR1 SGHTA and CDR2 FQGNSA. The CDR3 contains 12 residues. CDR3 amino acids: CASSQGSGELFF.